A single sample gave rise to the 17 T cell receptor beta chains below, sequenced in a study of CD8 T cells in ankylosing spondylitis. The study, taken as a whole, reports: Ankylosing spondylitis blood seemed to carry a telltale TCR beta motif made of roughly 8 highly homologous variants.

TCRdb redid the calling of the 5' RACE reads with MiXCR, one entry per CDR3 protein. The data contain under 850,000 distinct CDR3 sequences, around 17% of them singletons. Their recognized antigens are unknown. Sequencing input: blood, either unsorted or a sorted T cell fraction (not recorded which). Receptor source: a male donor with ankylosing spondylitis.

There are a few counts of this clonotype. The chain couples TRBV27 to TRBJ1-6; 7 bases match TRBD1. V lost 2 bases and J lost 7; bases outside the gene matches: 5. Germline CDR1 reads MNHEY; CDR2 reads SMNVEV (reference sequence). The CDR3 runs 15 residues. The CDR3 DNA sequence: TGTGCCAGCAGTTTACCGGACAGGCGGAATTCACCCCTCCACTTT. As protein: CASSLPDRRNSPLHF.

The chain combines TRBV7-8 with TRBJ2-1; maybe TRBD2 (5 bases). The CDR3 runs 17 residues. The V end lost 1 base, the J end lost 5 bases, and 18 bases lay between the germline ends. Germline V gene lookup returns CDR1 SGHVS and CDR2 FQNEAQ. The CDR3 DNA reads as TGTGCCAGCAGCTTAGGGTCGGGGATTAGTCAGAACAATGAGCAGTTCTTC. It yields the protein CASSLGSGISQNNEQFF.

J is TRBJ2-3 and V is TRBV20-1; 7 positions agree with TRBD2. The CDR3 is 16 amino acids. V lost 3 bases and J lost 2; bases outside the gene matches: 11. Per germline, CDR1 DFQATT and CDR2 SNEGSKA (reference sequence). The CDR3 region is CSASWLAEPPTDTQYF. The DNA of the CDR3 is TGCAGTGCTAGTTGGCTAGCGGAGCCCCCCACAGATACGCAGTATTTT.

The chain employs TRBV12-3 or TRBV12-4 and TRBJ1-1; D perhaps matches TRBD1 (5 bases). Deletions cut 4 bases from V and 1 base from J, with 13 bases between. The CDR3 extends over 15 amino acids. This CDR3 reads CASSSMTAWNTEAFF. The CDR3 bases are TGTGCCAGCAGTTCGATGACAGCTTGGAACACTGAAGCTTTCTTT.

The chain recombines TRBV12-3 or TRBV12-4 with TRBJ1-2; TRBD1 is a possible D gene (6 bases). The V end lost 1 base, the J end lost 2 bases, and 11 bases lay between the germline ends. The CDR3 contains 15 residues. DNA of the CDR3: TGTGCCAGCAGTTTAGGTCCCGGACAGAACTATGGCTACACCTTC. Protein: CASSLGPGQNYGYTF.

This clonotype occurred many times. This chain connects TRBV12-3 or TRBV12-4 to TRBJ1-3; D unresolved. V was clipped by 4 bases and J by 4 bases, with 8 bases between them. This CDR3 is built from 13 residues. The CDR3 protein is CASSSTTGNTIYF. Written as DNA, the CDR3 is TGTGCCAGCAGTTCCACAACAGGAAACACCATATATTTT.

The genes are TRBV7-9 and TRBJ2-1; tentatively, D is TRBD1 (5 bases). The CDR3 has 11 amino acids. Germline CDR1 is SEHNR and CDR2 is FQNEAQ (reference sequence). Trimming left V 3 bases short and J 15 bases short, with 12 bases between. CDR3 bases: TGTGCCAGCAGCTTGAGTCAGGGTGTGTTCTTC. It translates to CASSLSQGVFF.

This rearrangement joins TRBV12-3 or TRBV12-4 to TRBJ2-3; weak D call: TRBD1 (6 bases). The ends were cut back, 8 bases at V and 1 base at J, with 19 bases in the middle. The CDR3 sequence is 16 residues long. The CDR3 protein is CASRPQGSLGTDTQYF. For the CDR3, the DNA is TGTGCCAGCCGCCCCCAGGGGTCTCTCGGCACAGATACGCAGTATTTT.

This sequence joins TRBV5-1 and TRBJ2-3, with D possibly called TRBD1 or TRBD2 (5 bases each). CDR1 and CDR2 (germline): SGHRS, YFSETQ. This CDR3 is built from 16 residues. Trimming took 4 bases from V and 2 from J, leaving 17 bases between them. The CDR3 loop reads CASSTEVHRITDTQYF. The CDR3 nucleotides are TGCGCCAGCAGCACGGAGGTCCACAGGATCACAGATACGCAGTATTTT.

The V call is TRBV2, the J call TRBJ2-7, with D possibly TRBD2 on 5 matching bases. Trimming left V 5 bases short and J 9 bases short, with 14 bases between. This CDR3 is built from 12 residues. The V gene's germline CDR1 is SNHLY and CDR2 FYNNEI. The CDR3, as DNA: TGTGCCAGCAGTCCATCAGGAGGATTGCAGTACTTC. Protein product: CASSPSGGLQYF. The full variable domain, rest sourced from reference TRBV2 and TRBJ2-7, is EPEVTQTPSHQVTQMGQEVILRCVPISNHLYFYWYRQILGQKVEFLVSFYNNEISEKSEIFDDQFSVERPDGSNFTLKIRSTKLEDSAMYFCASSPSGGLQYFGPGTRLTVT.

This rearrangement joins TRBV27 to TRBJ2-2, with 9 bases identical to TRBD1. Germline V gives CDR1 MNHEY, CDR2 SMNVEV (reference sequence). This CDR3 has 13 residues. V shed 6 bases, J shed 10 bases, and the junction held 6 bases outside the gene matches. The CDR3: CASSQWTGEELFF. In nucleotides, the CDR3 is TGTGCCAGCAGCCAGTGGACAGGGGAGGAGCTGTTTTTT.

This clonotype was recorded a few times. This sequence joins TRBV29-1 and TRBJ2-1; the D is unclear. CDR1 and CDR2 from the germline V gene are SQVTM and ANQGSEA. The CDR3 extends over 13 amino acids. Between the trimmed V and J ends, which lost 7 bases and 6 bases, there was a span of 16 bases. The CDR3 coding sequence is TGCAGCGGGTGCGTGAGTCCCGTCAATGAGCAGTTCTTC. Protein sequence: CSGCVSPVNEQFF.

The chain combines TRBV4-1 with TRBJ2-1, with 8 bases that match TRBD1. Trimming at V came to 1 base and at J to 5 bases, leaving 4 bases not matched to a gene. CDR3 length equals 15 residues. Germline V CDR1 and CDR2: MGHRA, YSYEKL. The CDR3 reads CASSQALTGDNEQFF. The CDR3 DNA follows: TGCGCCAGCAGCCAAGCTTTGACAGGGGACAATGAGCAGTTCTTC.

This clonotype was counted a few times. The V and J genes are TRBV7-2 and TRBJ2-7, with 7 bases aligning to TRBD2. Trimming removed 5 bases from V and 0 bases from J; junction bases left unmatched: 10. The germline V gene has CDR1 SGHTA and CDR2 FQGNSA. CDR3 length: 16 amino acids. The CDR3 DNA is TGTGCCAGCAGCCCAGCGGGGACCTTGAGCTCCTACGAGCAGTACTTC. The encoded protein is CASSPAGTLSSYEQYF.

The rearrangement joins TRBV9 to TRBJ2-3; D may be TRBD2 (5 bases). There are 14 residues in the CDR3. Trimming left V 0 bases short and J 4 bases short, with 9 bases between. Germline values: CDR1 SGDLS, CDR2 YYNGEE. CDR3 in amino acids: CASSVGGSADTQYF. The CDR3 DNA is TGTGCCAGCAGCGTAGGAGGGAGTGCAGATACGCAGTATTTT.

The table lists this clonotype with a few counts. This rearrangement joins TRBV29-1 to TRBJ1-1; 12 positions match TRBD1. Germline V gene sequence: CDR1 SQVTM, CDR2 ANQGSEA. The CDR3 covers 15 residues. V was pared by 5 bases and J by 5 bases, with 9 bases of the junction left unmatched. CDR3 in amino acids: CSVSSGTGGRTEAFF. The CDR3 DNA reads TGCAGCGTTTCATCCGGGACAGGGGGCCGAACTGAAGCTTTCTTT.

This clonotype was picked up a small number of times. The chain couples TRBV29-1 to TRBJ2-5; D ambiguous. Trimming took off 8 bases at V and 5 bases at J, with 18 bases between the two ends. CDR3 length equals 13 residues. The germline CDR1 and CDR2 sequences are SQVTM and ANQGSEA. CDR3 amino acids: CSTAGQAKETQYF. The CDR3 bases are TGCAGCACCGCCGGGCAGGCTAAGGAGACCCAGTACTTC.